One and the same sample provided the 10 T cell receptor beta chains below, sequenced in a study of T cell repertoires in cytomegalovirus infection. No cognate antigen is known for these TCRs. TCRdb reprocessed the reads via MiXCR and lists one record per CDR3 protein. Among around 540,000 distinct CDR3 sequences listed, roughly a third were seen once. This specimen consisted of cultured PBMCs, obtained from culture after CMV antigen stimulation. These receptors originate from a human donor in good health (CMV status not recorded). Some clones in this sample may be carry-over from other donors' samples.

The chain employs TRBV18 and TRBJ2-1, with D possibly being TRBD1 (5 bases). Trimming removed 2 bases from V and 7 bases from J, with 12 bases in between. CDR3 length: 14 residues. Germline-derived CDR1 and CDR2 are KGHSH and LQKENI. CDR3 coding DNA: TGTGCCAGCTCACCAGGCAGGGTGAAGAATGAGCAGTTCTTC. Encoded protein: CASSPGRVKNEQFF.

This clonotype was found a few times. The V call is TRBV10-2, the J call TRBJ1-6; possibly TRBD1 for D (6 bases). The germline V gene has CDR1 WSHSY and CDR2 SAAADI. V gave up 2 bases and J gave up 9 bases, with 20 bases separating them. This CDR3 region has 17 residues. CDR3 sequence (DNA): TGCGCCAGCAGTGAGACCTCGACCGGGGGGGCAGGTTCACCCCTCCACTTT. Its protein product is CASSETSTGGAGSPLHF.

The chain couples TRBV6-6 to TRBJ1-1; perhaps TRBD1 as D (5 bases). The germline V and J ends were trimmed by 7 bases and 3 bases, with 12 bases remaining between them. The CDR3 spans 13 residues. Germline V gives CDR1 MNHNY, CDR2 SVGAGI (reference sequence). The CDR3 DNA reads as TGTGCCAGCACACAACAGGCTTACACTGAAGCTTTCTTT. Its translation: CASTQQAYTEAFF.

The rearrangement uses TRBV6-6 and TRBJ1-2; TRBD1 is a possible D gene (6 bases). Germline CDR1 reads MNHNY; CDR2 reads SVGAGI (reference sequence). CDR3 size: 15 residues. V lost 2 bases and J 2 bases, leaving 12 bases between the germline ends. In DNA, the CDR3 is TGTGCCAGCAGTTACGGTCAGGGGAGAAACTATGGCTACACCTTC. Its protein is CASSYGQGRNYGYTF.

This chain links TRBV6-6 with TRBJ2-1; no firm D call. The CDR3 totals 16 residues. Per the germline V gene, CDR1 is MNHNY and CDR2 is SVGAGI (reference sequence). The V end lost 0 bases, the J end lost 5 bases, and 14 bases lay between the germline ends. The CDR3 coding sequence is TGTGCCAGCAGTTACTCACAAGGACGGGTAGACAATGAGCAGTTCTTC. The encoded protein is CASSYSQGRVDNEQFF.

The chain is built from TRBV4-1 and TRBJ1-4; no definite D call. V was trimmed by 1 base and J by 0 bases, leaving 9 bases between them. The CDR3 spans 16 residues. Germline loops: CDR1 MGHRA, CDR2 YSYEKL. The CDR3 sequence is CASSQVFAPTNEKLFF. CDR3 coding DNA: TGCGCCAGCAGCCAAGTATTTGCACCAACTAATGAAAAACTGTTTTTT.

The rearrangement uses TRBV12-3 or TRBV12-4 and TRBJ2-1; 9 nucleotides agree with TRBD2. CDR3 length: 14 amino acids. The V gene end was trimmed by 6 bases and the J gene end by 9 bases; junction bases not matched to a gene: 9. The CDR3 region has the DNA TGTGCCAGCAGCCCCCCGGGACTAGCAATTGAGCAGTTCTTC. This translates into CASSPPGLAIEQFF.

J is TRBJ1-2 and V is TRBV7-9; unclear D gene. Germline CDR1 reads SEHNR; CDR2 reads FQNEAQ (reference sequence). Trimming stripped 5 bases from V and 6 bases from J, with 13 bases between. This CDR3 is built from 13 residues. The CDR3: CASSRGPADGYTF. The DNA of the CDR3 is TGTGCCAGCAGCCGAGGCCCGGCGGATGGCTACACCTTC.

The sample holds a few counts of this clonotype. This rearrangement joins TRBV6-2 or TRBV6-3 to TRBJ1-1, with D perhaps TRBD1 (6 bases). V gave up 6 bases and J gave up 5 bases, with 10 bases separating them. Germline V gives CDR1 MNHEY, CDR2 SVGEGT. There are 12 residues in the CDR3. The CDR3, as DNA: TGTGCCAGCAGCAACAGGGTGACTGAAGCTTTCTTT. It codes for CASSNRVTEAFF.

The J gene is TRBJ1-5, the V gene TRBV2; D gene ambiguous. Trimming removed 2 bases at V and 4 bases at J, with 6 bases between. Germline CDR1 is SNHLY and CDR2 is FYNNEI. The CDR3 contains 13 residues. This chain's CDR3 is CASSERLNQPQHF. The CDR3 DNA reads as TGTGCCAGCAGTGAACGGTTGAATCAGCCCCAGCATTTT.